This T cell receptor (beta chain) came from a study of T cell responses to AZD1222 COVID-19 vaccine. Assay used: immunoSEQ multiplex PCR; TCRdb lists only in-frame clones, some missing. Found here are more than 120,000 clones, approximately 86% of them singletons; the top ten hold 5% to 5.5%. Study outcomes and limitations: Donor demographics were predominantly white British with a female majority; clonal diversity may be underestimated. Targeting of unmutated variant regions was reportedly seen in nearly half of spike-specific TCRs. Regions 160-218 and 743-854 held dominance among vaccine-associated CD4 TCRs, which spanned spike. Repertoire collection took place solely once the T cell response had peaked.

On this clone: Its specificity is not known.

V lost 4 bases and J 1 base, leaving 2 bases between the germline ends. Looked up from germline, CDR1 is SGHRS and CDR2 is YFSETQ. The CDR3 is made up of 11 amino acids. The receptor's source is an adult who received the MenACWY meningococcal vaccine as a control. Sequenced here: peripheral blood, sampled 28 days after the second dose of the MenACWY control vaccine. J is TRBJ1-2 and V is TRBV5-1; D not resolved. The CDR3 bases are TGCGCCAGCAGCGATAACTATGGCTACACCTTC. Encoded protein: CASSDNYGYTF.